This T cell receptor (beta chain) was identified in a study of blood T cell repertoires in COVID-19. Everyone who took part was roughly 18 to 100 years old, and they came from over 20 US areas. Assignments of participants to cohorts depended upon their own reported clinical history. The CDR3 has 16 amino acids. CDR1 is SGHAT, CDR2 FQDESV, per germline (reference sequence). J lost 6 bases, V lost 3 bases, and 4 bases had no gene match. Generated by immunoSEQ multiplex PCR, the TCRdb table keeps only in-frame clones and is missing some. Seen here are 250,000 to 300,000 clones, around 84% observed once, and the top ten hold approximately 4%.

The TCR was taken from a man under 40 with acute COVID-19. The chain joins TRBV11-1 to TRBJ2-1, with 14 bases lining up with TRBD2. The specimen was PBMCs or T cells enriched from blood (not recorded which). The CDR3, as DNA: TGTGCCAGCAGCTTGGGACTAGCGGGGGCCAGCAATGAGCAGTTCTTC. It translates to CASSLGLAGASNEQFF.